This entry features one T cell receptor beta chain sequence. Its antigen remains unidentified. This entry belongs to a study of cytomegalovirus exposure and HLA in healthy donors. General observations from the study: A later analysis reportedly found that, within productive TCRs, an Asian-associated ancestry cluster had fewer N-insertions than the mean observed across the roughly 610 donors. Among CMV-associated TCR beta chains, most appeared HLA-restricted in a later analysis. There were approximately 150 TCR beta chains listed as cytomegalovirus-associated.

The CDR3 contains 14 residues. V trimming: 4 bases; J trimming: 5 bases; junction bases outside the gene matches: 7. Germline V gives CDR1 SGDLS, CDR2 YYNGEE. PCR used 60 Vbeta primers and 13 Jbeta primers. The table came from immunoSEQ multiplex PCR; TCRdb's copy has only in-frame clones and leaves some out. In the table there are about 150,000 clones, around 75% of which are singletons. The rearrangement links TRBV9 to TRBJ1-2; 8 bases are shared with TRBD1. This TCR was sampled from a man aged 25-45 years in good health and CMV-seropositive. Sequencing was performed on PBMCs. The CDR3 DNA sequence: TGTGCCAGCAGCCGGACAGGGACGGGGTATGGCTACACCTTC. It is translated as CASSRTGTGYGYTF.